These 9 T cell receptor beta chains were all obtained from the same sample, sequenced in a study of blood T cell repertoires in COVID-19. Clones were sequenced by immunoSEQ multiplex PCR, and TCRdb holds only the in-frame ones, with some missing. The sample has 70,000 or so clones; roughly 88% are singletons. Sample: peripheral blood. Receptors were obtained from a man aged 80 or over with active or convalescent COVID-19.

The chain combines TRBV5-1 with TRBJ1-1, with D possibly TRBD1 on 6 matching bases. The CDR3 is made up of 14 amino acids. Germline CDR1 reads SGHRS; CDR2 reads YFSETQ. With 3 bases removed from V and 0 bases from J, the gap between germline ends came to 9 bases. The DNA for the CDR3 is TGCGCCAGCAGCTACTCAGGGGTGAACACTGAAGCTTTCTTT. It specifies CASSYSGVNTEAFF.

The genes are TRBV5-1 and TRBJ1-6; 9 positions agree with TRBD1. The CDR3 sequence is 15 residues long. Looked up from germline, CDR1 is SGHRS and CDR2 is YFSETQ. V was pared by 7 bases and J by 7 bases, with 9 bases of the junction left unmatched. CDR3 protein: CASSRQGDGNSPLHF. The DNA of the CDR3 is TGCGCCAGCTCTCGACAGGGGGATGGCAATTCACCCCTCCACTTT.

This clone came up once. CDR3 DNA sequence: TGTGCCAGCAGCTCGCAGGGTTACAATGAGCAGTTCTTC. It is translated as CASSSQGYNEQFF. The gene calls are TRBV11-2 and TRBJ2-1; a weak D match, TRBD1 (5 bases). CDR1 and CDR2 (germline): SGHAT, FQNNGV. The CDR3 is made up of 13 amino acids. V was trimmed by 4 bases and J by 4 bases, leaving 8 bases between them.

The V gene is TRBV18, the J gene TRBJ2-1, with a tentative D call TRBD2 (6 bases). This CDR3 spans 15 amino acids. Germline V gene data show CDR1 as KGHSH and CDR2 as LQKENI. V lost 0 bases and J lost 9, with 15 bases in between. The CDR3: CASSPPAGGAAEQFF. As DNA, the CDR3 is TGTGCCAGCTCACCACCGGCGGGCGGGGCGGCTGAGCAGTTCTTC.

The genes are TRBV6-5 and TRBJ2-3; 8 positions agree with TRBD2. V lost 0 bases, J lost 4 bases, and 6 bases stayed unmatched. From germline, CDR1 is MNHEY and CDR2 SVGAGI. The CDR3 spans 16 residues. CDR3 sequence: CASSYSPGGLSDTQYF. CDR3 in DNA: TGTGCCAGCAGTTACTCTCCGGGGGGGCTATCAGATACGCAGTATTTT.

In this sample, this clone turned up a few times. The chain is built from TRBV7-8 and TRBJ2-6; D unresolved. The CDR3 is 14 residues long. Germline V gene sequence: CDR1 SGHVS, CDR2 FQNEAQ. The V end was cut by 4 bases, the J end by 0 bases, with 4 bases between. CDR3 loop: CASSSSSGANVLTF. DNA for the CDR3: TGTGCCAGCAGCTCATCCTCTGGGGCCAACGTCCTGACTTTC.

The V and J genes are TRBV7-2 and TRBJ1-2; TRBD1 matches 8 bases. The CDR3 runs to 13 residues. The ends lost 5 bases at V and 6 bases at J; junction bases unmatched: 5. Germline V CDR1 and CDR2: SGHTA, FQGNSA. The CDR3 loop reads CASSPGQGDGYTF. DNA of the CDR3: TGTGCCAGCAGCCCTGGACAGGGTGATGGCTACACCTTC. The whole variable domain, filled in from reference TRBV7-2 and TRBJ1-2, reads GAGVSQSPSNKVTEKGKDVELRCDPISGHTALYWYRQSLGQGLEFLIYFQGNSAPDKSGLPSDRFSAERTGGSVSTLTIQRTQQEDSAVYLCASSPGQGDGYTFGSGTRLTVV.

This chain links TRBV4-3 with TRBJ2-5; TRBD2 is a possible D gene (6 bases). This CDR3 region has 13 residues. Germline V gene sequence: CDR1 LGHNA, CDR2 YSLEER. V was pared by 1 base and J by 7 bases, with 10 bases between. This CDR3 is CASSQGREATQYF. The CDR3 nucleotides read TGCGCCAGCAGCCAAGGCAGGGAGGCGACCCAGTACTTC.

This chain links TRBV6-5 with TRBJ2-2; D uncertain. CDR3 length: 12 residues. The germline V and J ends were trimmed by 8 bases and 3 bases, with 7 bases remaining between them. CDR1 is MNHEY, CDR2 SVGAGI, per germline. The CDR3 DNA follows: TGTGCCAGCGTTCGGGACACCGGGGAGCTGTTTTTT. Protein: CASVRDTGELFF.